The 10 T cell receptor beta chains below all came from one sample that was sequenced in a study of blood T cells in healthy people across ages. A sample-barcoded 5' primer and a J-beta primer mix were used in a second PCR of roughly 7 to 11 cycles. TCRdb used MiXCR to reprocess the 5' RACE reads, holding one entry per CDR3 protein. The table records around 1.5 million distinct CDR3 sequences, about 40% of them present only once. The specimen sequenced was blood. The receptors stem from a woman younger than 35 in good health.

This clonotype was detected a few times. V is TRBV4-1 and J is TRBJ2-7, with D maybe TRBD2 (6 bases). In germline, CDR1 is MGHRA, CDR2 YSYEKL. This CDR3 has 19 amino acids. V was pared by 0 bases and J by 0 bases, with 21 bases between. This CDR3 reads CASSQDRGLRLPVSYEQYF. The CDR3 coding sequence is TGCGCCAGCAGCCAAGATAGGGGACTTCGACTTCCCGTCTCCTACGAGCAGTACTTC.

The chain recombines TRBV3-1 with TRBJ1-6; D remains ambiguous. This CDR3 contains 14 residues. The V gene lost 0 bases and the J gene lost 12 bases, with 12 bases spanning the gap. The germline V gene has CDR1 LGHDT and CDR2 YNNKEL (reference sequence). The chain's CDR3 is CASSQDGGRLPLHF. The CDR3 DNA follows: TGTGCCAGCAGCCAAGATGGCGGCCGACTACCCCTCCACTTT.

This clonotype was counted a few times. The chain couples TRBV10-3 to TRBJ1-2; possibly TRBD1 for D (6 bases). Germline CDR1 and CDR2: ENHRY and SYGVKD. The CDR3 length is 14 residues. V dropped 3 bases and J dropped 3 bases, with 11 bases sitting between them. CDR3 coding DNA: TGTGCCATCAGTGAAATAACAGGGTACTATGGCTACACCTTC. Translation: CAISEITGYYGYTF.

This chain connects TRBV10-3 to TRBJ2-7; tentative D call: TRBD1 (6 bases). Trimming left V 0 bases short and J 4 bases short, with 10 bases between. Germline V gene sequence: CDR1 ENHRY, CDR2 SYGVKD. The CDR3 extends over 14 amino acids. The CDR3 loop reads CAISESDRRYEQYF. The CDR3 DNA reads TGTGCCATCAGTGAGTCGGACAGACGATACGAGCAGTACTTC.

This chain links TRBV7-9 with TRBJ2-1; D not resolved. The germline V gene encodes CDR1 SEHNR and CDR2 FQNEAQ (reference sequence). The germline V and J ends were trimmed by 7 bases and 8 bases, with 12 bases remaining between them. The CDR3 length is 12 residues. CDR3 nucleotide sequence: TGTGCCAGCACCGACTCGGCGGATGAGCAGTTCTTC. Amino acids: CASTDSADEQFF. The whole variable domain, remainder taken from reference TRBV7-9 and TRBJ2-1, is DTGVSQNPRHKITKRGQNVTFRCDPISEHNRLYWYRQTLGQGPEFLTYFQNEAQLEKSRLLSDRFSAERPKGSFSTLEIQRTEQGDSAMYLCASTDSADEQFFGPGTRLTVL.

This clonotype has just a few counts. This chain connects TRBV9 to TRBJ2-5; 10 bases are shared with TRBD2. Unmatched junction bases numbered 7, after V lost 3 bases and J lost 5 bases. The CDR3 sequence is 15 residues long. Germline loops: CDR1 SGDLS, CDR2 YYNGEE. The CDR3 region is CASSALAGVFETQYF. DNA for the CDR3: TGTGCCAGCAGCGCTCTAGCGGGGGTTTTTGAGACCCAGTACTTC.

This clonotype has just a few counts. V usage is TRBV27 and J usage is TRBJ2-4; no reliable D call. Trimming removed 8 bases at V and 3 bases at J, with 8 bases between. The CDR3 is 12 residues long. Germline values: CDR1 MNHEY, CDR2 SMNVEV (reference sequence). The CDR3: CASALDKNIQYF. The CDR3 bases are TGTGCCAGCGCTTTGGACAAAAACATTCAGTACTTC.

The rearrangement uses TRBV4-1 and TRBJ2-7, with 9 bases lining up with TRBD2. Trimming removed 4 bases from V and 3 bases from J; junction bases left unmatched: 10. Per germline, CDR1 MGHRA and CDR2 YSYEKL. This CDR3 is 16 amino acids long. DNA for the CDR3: TGCGCCAGCAGCCCGGATTGGGCTAGCGGGGTCTACGAGCAGTACTTC. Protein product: CASSPDWASGVYEQYF.

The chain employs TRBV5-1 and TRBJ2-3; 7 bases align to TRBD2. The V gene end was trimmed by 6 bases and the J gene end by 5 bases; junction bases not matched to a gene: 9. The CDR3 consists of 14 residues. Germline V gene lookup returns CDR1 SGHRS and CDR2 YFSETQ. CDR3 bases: TGCGCCAGCACCTTCGGGGGGTTCCTAGATACGCAGTATTTT. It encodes CASTFGGFLDTQYF.

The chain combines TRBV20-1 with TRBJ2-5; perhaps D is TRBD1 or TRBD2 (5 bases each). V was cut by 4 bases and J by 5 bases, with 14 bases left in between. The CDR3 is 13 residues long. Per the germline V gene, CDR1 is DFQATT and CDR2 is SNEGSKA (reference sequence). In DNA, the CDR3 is TGCAGTGCTACCGGGACCCTACGTGAGACCCAGTACTTC. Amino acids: CSATGTLRETQYF.